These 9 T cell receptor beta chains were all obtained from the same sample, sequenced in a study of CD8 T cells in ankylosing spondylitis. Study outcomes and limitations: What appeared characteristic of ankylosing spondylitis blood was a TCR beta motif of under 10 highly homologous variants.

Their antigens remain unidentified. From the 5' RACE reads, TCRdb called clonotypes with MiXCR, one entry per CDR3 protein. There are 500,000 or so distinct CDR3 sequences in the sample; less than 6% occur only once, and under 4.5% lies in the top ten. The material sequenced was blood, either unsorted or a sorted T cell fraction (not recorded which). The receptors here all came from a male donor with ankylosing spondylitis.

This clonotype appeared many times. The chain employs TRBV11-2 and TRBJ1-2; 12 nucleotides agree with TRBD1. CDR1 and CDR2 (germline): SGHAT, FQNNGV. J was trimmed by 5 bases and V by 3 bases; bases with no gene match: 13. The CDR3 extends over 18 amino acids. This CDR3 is CASSLTGQGARLIYGYTF. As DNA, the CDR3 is TGTGCCAGCAGCTTGACGGGACAGGGGGCCCGATTGATTTATGGCTACACCTTC. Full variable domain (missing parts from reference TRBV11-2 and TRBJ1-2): EAGVAQSPRYKIIEKRQSVAFWCNPISGHATLYWYQQILGQGPKLLIQFQNNGVVDDSQLPKDRFSAERLKGVDSTLKIQPAKLEDSAVYLCASSLTGQGARLIYGYTFGSGTRLTVV.

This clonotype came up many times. CDR3 nucleotides: TGTGCCAGCAGCTTAGGAAGATTTAGCGGGATTTTATACAATGAGCAGTTCTTC. It codes for CASSLGRFSGILYNEQFF. V is TRBV11-1 and J is TRBJ2-1; 8 bases fit TRBD2. V lost 1 base and J lost 4; bases outside the gene matches: 12. CDR1 is SGHAT, CDR2 FQDESV, per germline (reference sequence). CDR3 length equals 18 residues.

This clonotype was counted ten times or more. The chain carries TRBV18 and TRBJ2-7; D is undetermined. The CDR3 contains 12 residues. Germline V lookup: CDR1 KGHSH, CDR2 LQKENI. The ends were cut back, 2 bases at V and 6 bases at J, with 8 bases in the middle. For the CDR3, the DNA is TGTGCCAGCTCACCAGGGAAGCTCGAGCAGTACTTC. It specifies CASSPGKLEQYF.

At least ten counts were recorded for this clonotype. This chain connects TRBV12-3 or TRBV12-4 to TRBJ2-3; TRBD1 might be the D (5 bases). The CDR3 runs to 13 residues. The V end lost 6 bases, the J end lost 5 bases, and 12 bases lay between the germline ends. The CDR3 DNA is TGTGCCAGCAGCATGGGGCGAAGAGATACGCAGTATTTT. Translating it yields CASSMGRRDTQYF.

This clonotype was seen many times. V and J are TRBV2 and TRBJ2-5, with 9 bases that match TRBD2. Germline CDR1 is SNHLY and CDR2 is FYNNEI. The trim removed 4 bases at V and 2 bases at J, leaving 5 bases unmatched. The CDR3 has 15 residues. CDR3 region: CASSALAGSQETQYF. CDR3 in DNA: TGTGCCAGCAGTGCTCTAGCGGGGAGTCAAGAGACCCAGTACTTC.

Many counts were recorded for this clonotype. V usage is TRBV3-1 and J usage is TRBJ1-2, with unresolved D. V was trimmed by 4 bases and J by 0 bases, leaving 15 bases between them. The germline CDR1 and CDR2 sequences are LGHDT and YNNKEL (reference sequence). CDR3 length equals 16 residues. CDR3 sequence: CASSPSLGRTNYGYTF. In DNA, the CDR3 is TGTGCCAGCAGCCCCAGTTTGGGCAGAACTAACTATGGCTACACCTTC.

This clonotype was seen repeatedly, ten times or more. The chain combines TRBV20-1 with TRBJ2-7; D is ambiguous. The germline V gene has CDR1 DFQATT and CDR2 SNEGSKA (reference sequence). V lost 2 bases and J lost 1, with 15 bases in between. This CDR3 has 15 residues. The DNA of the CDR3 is TGCAGTGCTAGACCCAAAACCGCCCCTTCCTACGAGCAGTACTTC. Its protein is CSARPKTAPSYEQYF.

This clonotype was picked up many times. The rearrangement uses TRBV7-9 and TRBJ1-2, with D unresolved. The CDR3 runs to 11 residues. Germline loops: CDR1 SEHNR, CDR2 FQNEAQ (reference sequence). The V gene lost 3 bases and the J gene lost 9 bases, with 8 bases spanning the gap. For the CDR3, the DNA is TGTGCCAGCAGCTTTGATAGGAGCTACACCTTC. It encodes CASSFDRSYTF.

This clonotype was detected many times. In DNA, the CDR3 is TGTGCCAGCAGTGCTAGCGAGTTGGTAGAGCAGTTCTTC. This encodes CASSASELVEQFF. This chain joins TRBV12-3 or TRBV12-4 and TRBJ2-1, with a tentative D call TRBD2 (6 bases). Between the trimmed V and J ends, which lost 5 bases and 10 bases, there was a span of 15 bases. The CDR3 loop spans 13 amino acids.